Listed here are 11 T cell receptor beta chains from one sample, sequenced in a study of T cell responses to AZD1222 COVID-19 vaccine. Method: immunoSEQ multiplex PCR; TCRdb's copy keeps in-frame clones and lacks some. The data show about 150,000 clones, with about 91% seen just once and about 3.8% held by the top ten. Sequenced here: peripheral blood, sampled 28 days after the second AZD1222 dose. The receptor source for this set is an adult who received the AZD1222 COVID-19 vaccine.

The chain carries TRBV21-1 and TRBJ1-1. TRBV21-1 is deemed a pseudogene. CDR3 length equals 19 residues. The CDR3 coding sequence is TGTGCCAGCAGCAAAGCCCTCGAGGGGGGGAGACACATGAACACTGAAGCTTTCTTT. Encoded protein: CASSKALEGGRHMNTEAFF.

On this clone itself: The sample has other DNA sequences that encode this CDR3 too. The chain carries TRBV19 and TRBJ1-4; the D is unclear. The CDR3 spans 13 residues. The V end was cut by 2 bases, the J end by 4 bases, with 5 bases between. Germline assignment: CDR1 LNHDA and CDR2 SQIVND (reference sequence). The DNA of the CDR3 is TGTGCCAGTAGTATACTGGGTAATGAAAAACTGTTTTTT. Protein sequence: CASSILGNEKLFF.

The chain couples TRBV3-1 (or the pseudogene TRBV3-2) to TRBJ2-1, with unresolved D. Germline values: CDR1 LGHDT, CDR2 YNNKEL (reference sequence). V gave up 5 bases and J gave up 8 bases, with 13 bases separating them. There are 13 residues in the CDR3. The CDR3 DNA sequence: TGTGCCAGCAGCGCCCTGACTTGGGATGAGCAGTTCTTC. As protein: CASSALTWDEQFF.

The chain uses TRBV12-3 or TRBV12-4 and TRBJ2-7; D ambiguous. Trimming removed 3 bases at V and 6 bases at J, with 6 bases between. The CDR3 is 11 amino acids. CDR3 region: CASSFLSEQYF. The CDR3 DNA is TGTGCCAGCAGTTTTCTTAGCGAGCAGTACTTC.

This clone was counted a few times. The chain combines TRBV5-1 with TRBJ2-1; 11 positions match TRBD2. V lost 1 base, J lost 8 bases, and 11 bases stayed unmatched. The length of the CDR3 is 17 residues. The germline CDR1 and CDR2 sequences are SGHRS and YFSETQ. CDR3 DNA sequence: TGCGCCAGCAGCTTGTTTGGTTCCACTAGCGGGAGTGATGAGCAGTTCTTC. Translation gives CASSLFGSTSGSDEQFF. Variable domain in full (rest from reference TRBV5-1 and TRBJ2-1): KAGVTQTPRYLIKTRGQQVTLSCSPISGHRSVSWYQQTPGQGLQFLFEYFSETQRNKGNFPGRFSGRQFSNSRSEMNVSTLELGDSALYLCASSLFGSTSGSDEQFFGPGTRLTVL.

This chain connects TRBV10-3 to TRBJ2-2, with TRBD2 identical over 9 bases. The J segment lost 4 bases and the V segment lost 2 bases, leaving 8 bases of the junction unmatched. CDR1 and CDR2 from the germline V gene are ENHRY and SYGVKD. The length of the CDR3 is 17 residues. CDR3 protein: CAISETLAGQGTGELFF. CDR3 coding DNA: TGTGCCATCAGTGAGACCCTAGCGGGGCAGGGCACCGGGGAGCTGTTTTTT.

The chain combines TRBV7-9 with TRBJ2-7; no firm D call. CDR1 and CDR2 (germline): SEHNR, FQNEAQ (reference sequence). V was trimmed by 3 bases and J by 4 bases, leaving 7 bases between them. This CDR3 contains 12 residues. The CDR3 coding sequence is TGTGCCAGCAGCTTCGATCGGTACGAGCAGTACTTC. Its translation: CASSFDRYEQYF. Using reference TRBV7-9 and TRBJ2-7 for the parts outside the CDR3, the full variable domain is DTGVSQNPRHKITKRGQNVTFRCDPISEHNRLYWYRQTLGQGPEFLTYFQNEAQLEKSRLLSDRFSAERPKGSFSTLEIQRTEQGDSAMYLCASSFDRYEQYFGPGTRLTVT.

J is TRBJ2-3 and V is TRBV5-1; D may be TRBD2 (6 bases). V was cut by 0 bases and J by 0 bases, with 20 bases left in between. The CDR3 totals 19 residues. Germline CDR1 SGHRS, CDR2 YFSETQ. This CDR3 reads CASSLEGLLRLTSTDTQYF. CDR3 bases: TGCGCCAGCAGCTTGGAGGGACTTTTAAGGCTGACTAGCACAGATACGCAGTATTTT. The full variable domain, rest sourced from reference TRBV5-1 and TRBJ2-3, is KAGVTQTPRYLIKTRGQQVTLSCSPISGHRSVSWYQQTPGQGLQFLFEYFSETQRNKGNFPGRFSGRQFSNSRSEMNVSTLELGDSALYLCASSLEGLLRLTSTDTQYFGPGTRLTVL.

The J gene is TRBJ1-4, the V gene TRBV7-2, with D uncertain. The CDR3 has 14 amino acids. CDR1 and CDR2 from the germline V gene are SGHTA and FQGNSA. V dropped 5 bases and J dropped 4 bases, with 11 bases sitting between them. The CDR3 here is CASSPKAYNEKLFF. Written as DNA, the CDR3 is TGTGCCAGCAGCCCAAAGGCTTATAATGAAAAACTGTTTTTT.

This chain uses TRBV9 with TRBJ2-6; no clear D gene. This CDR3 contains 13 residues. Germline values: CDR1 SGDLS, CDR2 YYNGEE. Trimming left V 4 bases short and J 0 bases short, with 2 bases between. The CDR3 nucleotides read TGTGCCAGCAGCATCTCTGGGGCCAACGTCCTGACTTTC. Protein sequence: CASSISGANVLTF. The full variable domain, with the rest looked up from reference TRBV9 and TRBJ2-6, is DSGVTQTPKHLITATGQRVTLRCSPRSGDLSVYWYQQSLDQGLQFLIQYYNGEERAKGNILERFSAQQFPDLHSELNLSSLELGDSALYFCASSISGANVLTFGAGSRLTVL.

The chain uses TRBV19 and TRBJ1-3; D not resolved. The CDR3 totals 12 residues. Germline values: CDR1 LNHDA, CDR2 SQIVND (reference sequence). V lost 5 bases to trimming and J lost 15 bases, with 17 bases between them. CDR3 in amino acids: CASSHGRAGTYF. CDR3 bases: TGTGCCAGTAGTCATGGAAGGGCCGGCACATATTTT.